The 11 T cell receptor beta chains below come from one sample, sequenced in a study of blood T cell repertoires in COVID-19. The repertoire was sequenced with immunoSEQ multiplex PCR; TCRdb's copy has only in-frame clones and lacks some. The profile shows more than 150,000 clones, about three quarters of them singletons. Input material: peripheral blood. These receptors were obtained from a woman aged 70-85 years with acute or convalescent COVID-19.

This clone appeared a few times. The chain links TRBV5-1 to TRBJ2-7, with 11 nucleotides matching TRBD2. Germline loops: CDR1 SGHRS, CDR2 YFSETQ. This CDR3 region has 17 residues. V lost 0 bases, J lost 7 bases, and 12 bases stayed unmatched. The CDR3 is CASSLVISGRAEWEQYF. DNA of the CDR3: TGCGCCAGCAGCTTGGTCATTAGCGGGAGGGCCGAATGGGAGCAGTACTTC.

This chain connects TRBV4-2 to TRBJ2-2; the D gene is possibly TRBD2 (7 bases). CDR3 length equals 21 residues. The ends were cut back, 4 bases at V and 3 bases at J, with 30 bases in the middle. CDR1 and CDR2 from the germline V gene are LGHNA and YNFKEQ. CDR3 residues: CASSPWWKDSTGTTDTGELFF. For the CDR3, the DNA is TGTGCCAGCAGCCCCTGGTGGAAGGATAGTACAGGGACTACAGACACCGGGGAGCTGTTTTTT.

The CDR3, as DNA: TGTGCCAGCAGCTTGCCCAACAGGGGAACAACCTACAATGAGCAGTTCTTC. It specifies CASSLPNRGTTYNEQFF. The J gene is TRBJ2-1, the V gene TRBV5-8; 7 bases line up with TRBD1. The V segment lost 1 base and the J segment 2 bases; nucleotides outside the gene matches: 9. The CDR3 has 17 residues. Germline V lookup: CDR1 SGHTS, CDR2 YDEGEE.

This clone came up a few times. CDR3 residues: CASSEGWGPGNYGYTF. CDR3 nucleotide sequence: TGTGCCAGCAGTGAAGGTTGGGGGCCAGGAAACTATGGCTACACCTTC. The chain is built from TRBV6-1 and TRBJ1-2; weak D call: TRBD1 (6 bases). The CDR3 runs 16 residues. Trimming shortened V by 1 base and J by 2 bases, and 14 bases separated the two germline ends. Germline CDR1 reads MNHNS; CDR2 reads SASEGT.

The chain recombines TRBV5-1 with TRBJ2-7, with TRBD2 as a possible D gene (5 bases). Germline V gives CDR1 SGHRS, CDR2 YFSETQ. The CDR3 covers 16 residues. V was clipped by 1 base and J by 3 bases, with 17 bases between them. The CDR3 DNA reads as TGCGCCAGCAGCTTGACCGGGATCGGATCTTTCTACGAGCAGTACTTC. It translates to CASSLTGIGSFYEQYF.

This rearrangement joins TRBV6-5 to TRBJ2-2; 8 bases fit TRBD1. The CDR3 is 14 residues long. The trim removed 7 bases at V and 3 bases at J, leaving 4 bases unmatched. The germline V gene encodes CDR1 MNHEY and CDR2 SVGAGI. In nucleotides, the CDR3 is TGTGCCAGCAAGGACAGGGTGGACACCGGGGAGCTGTTTTTT. It codes for CASKDRVDTGELFF.

The CDR3 DNA follows: TGTGCCAGCTCACCTGCCAGTTCCGAGGTAATTTTCTTC. Amino acids: CASSPASSEVIFF. The chain has TRBV18 and TRBJ2-1, with unresolved D. Trimming cost V 3 bases and J 16 bases, with 19 bases left between them. The CDR3 is 13 amino acids. Germline CDR1 is KGHSH and CDR2 is LQKENI.

The sample holds a few counts of this clone. The chain is built from TRBV19 and TRBJ1-2, with D possibly being TRBD1 (5 bases). V dropped 7 bases and J dropped 4 bases, with 22 bases sitting between them. The V gene's germline CDR1 is LNHDA and CDR2 SQIVND (reference sequence). The CDR3 has 16 amino acids. The CDR3 DNA sequence: TGTGCCAGTATCGGAACCGGGACTCCTCTGGGCTATGGCTACACCTTC. Amino acid sequence: CASIGTGTPLGYGYTF.

The chain joins TRBV15 to TRBJ2-3; TRBD1 matches 8 bases. J was trimmed by 6 bases and V by 9 bases; bases with no gene match: 14. The CDR3 covers 15 residues. CDR1 and CDR2 from the germline V gene are LNHNV and YYDKDF (reference sequence). The CDR3 protein is CATQDRGAHLDTQYF. In DNA form, the CDR3 reads TGTGCCACGCAAGACAGGGGAGCGCACTTGGATACGCAGTATTTT.

J is TRBJ1-2 and V is TRBV4-1; maybe TRBD1 (5 bases). CDR1 and CDR2 (germline): MGHRA, YSYEKL. This CDR3 has 17 residues. The ends were cut back, 4 bases at V and 4 bases at J, with 22 bases in the middle. CDR3: CASSPPFGGSLVYGYTF. DNA of the CDR3: TGCGCCAGCAGCCCTCCTTTCGGGGGTTCCCTCGTCTATGGCTACACCTTC.

Only a few counts were recorded for this clone. The chain links TRBV4-1 to TRBJ1-2, with 9 bases fitting TRBD1. Germline values: CDR1 MGHRA, CDR2 YSYEKL. This CDR3 region has 15 residues. V trimming: 4 bases; J trimming: 5 bases; junction bases outside the gene matches: 8. CDR3 in DNA: TGCGCCAGCAGCCCAGGGACAGGGATTTATTATGGCTACACCTTC. This codes for CASSPGTGIYYGYTF.